This TCR beta chain was sequenced during a study of shared clonotypes between healthy human individuals. CDR1 and CDR2 (germline): SGHRS, YFSETQ. V dropped 4 bases and J dropped 3 bases, with 7 bases sitting between them. The CDR3 runs 13 residues. The protocol was immunoSEQ multiplex PCR, while the TCRdb copy is restricted to in-frame clones and leaves out a portion. The sample carries roughly 2,300,000 clones, roughly 92% recorded once. Sequencing was performed on naive CD4+ T cells from PBMCs. Subset described: CD45RA+ positively selected. The J gene is TRBJ2-2, the V gene TRBV5-1; no firm D call. The receptor comes from a man aged 18-30 years in good health. Some clones in this sample may be carry-over from other donors' samples. The CDR3 DNA sequence: TGCGCCAGCAGCCCGCTAGACACCGGGGAGCTGTTTTTT. The encoded protein is CASSPLDTGELFF.